These T cell receptor beta chains were read from a single sample in a study of CD8+ T cells in alopecia areata. Repertoires were generated with immunoSEQ multiplex PCR, while TCRdb's copy carries only in-frame clones and drops some. The profile shows over 100,000 clones, around 49% of them singletons. Material: CD8+ T cells sorted from blood, obtained at week 0. Every receptor here comes from a human donor with alopecia areata. The CDR3 runs from the conserved cysteine through the conserved F or W. The order of the fields is clone size, D gene, V gene, J gene, CDR3 protein, CDR3 DNA. D genes are given only for firm matches. Only part of the rows carry a size: once, few, many, or a class if the clone is expanded.

clone size: .; D gene: TRBD1; V gene: TRBV2; J gene: TRBJ1-2; CDR3 protein: CASSGGQRYGYTF; CDR3 DNA: TGTGCCAGCAGTGGGGGACAGCGCTATGGCTACACCTTC
clone size: .; D gene: .; V gene: TRBV25-1; J gene: TRBJ2-7; CDR3 protein: CASSDYEQYF; CDR3 DNA: TGTGCCAGCAGTGATTACGAGCAGTACTTC
clone size: .; D gene: TRBD1; V gene: TRBV29-1; J gene: TRBJ1-1; CDR3 protein: CSVEDNRDRGLGTEAFF; CDR3 DNA: TGCAGCGTTGAAGATAATAGGGACAGGGGATTAGGCACTGAAGCTTTCTTT
clone size: few; D gene: .; V gene: TRBV7-9; J gene: TRBJ2-7; CDR3 protein: CASSFDSYEQYF; CDR3 DNA: TGTGCCAGCAGCTTTGACTCCTACGAGCAGTACTTC
clone size: .; D gene: TRBD1; V gene: TRBV30; J gene: TRBJ1-1; CDR3 protein: CAWSVGTENTEAFF; CDR3 DNA: TGTGCCTGGAGTGTAGGGACAGAAAACACTGAAGCTTTCTTT
clone size: .; D gene: .; V gene: TRBV6-1; J gene: TRBJ1-5; CDR3 protein: CASIGAGTQPQHF; CDR3 DNA: TGTGCCAGCATAGGGGCAGGGACTCAGCCCCAGCATTTT
clone size: .; D gene: .; V gene: TRBV7-9; J gene: TRBJ2-1; CDR3 protein: CASSLEGNEQFF; CDR3 DNA: TGTGCCAGCAGCCTTGAGGGCAATGAGCAGTTCTTC
clone size: .; D gene: .; V gene: TRBV5-1; J gene: TRBJ1-2; CDR3 protein: CASSLDRNYGYTF; CDR3 DNA: TGCGCCAGCAGCTTGGACAGGAATTATGGCTACACCTTC
clone size: once; D gene: TRBD1; V gene: TRBV23-1; J gene: TRBJ2-7; CDR3 protein: CASSHVGQGVVGGAF; CDR3 DNA: TGCGCCAGCAGTCACGTGGGACAGGGGGTCGTCGGGGGCGCATTC
clone size: .; D gene: TRBD1; V gene: TRBV14; J gene: TRBJ1-6; CDR3 protein: CASSQDLGILGIQGGYSPLHF; CDR3 DNA: TGTGCCAGCAGCCAAGATCTCGGTATTCTCGGTATACAGGGGGGATACTCACCCCTCCACTTT
clone size: .; D gene: TRBD1; V gene: TRBV4-1; J gene: TRBJ2-3; CDR3 protein: CASSQDEGQGADTQYF; CDR3 DNA: TGTGCCAGCAGCCAAGATGAGGGACAGGGCGCAGATACGCAGTATTTT
clone size: .; D gene: .; V gene: TRBV5-6; J gene: TRBJ2-7; CDR3 protein: CASSLGGEQYF; CDR3 DNA: TGTGCCAGCAGCTTGGGGGGCGAGCAGTACTTC
clone size: .; D gene: TRBD1; V gene: TRBV9; J gene: TRBJ1-6; CDR3 protein: CASSVGGQANSPLHF; CDR3 DNA: TGTGCCAGCAGCGTAGGGGGACAGGCTAATTCACCCCTCCACTTT
clone size: .; D gene: .; V gene: TRBV5-1; J gene: TRBJ1-1; CDR3 protein: CASSLEGFNTEAFF; CDR3 DNA: TGCGCCAGCAGCTTGGAGGGCTTCAACACTGAAGCTTTCTTT
clone size: .; D gene: TRBD2; V gene: TRBV30; J gene: TRBJ2-1; CDR3 protein: CAWSVGSGDYNEQFF; CDR3 DNA: TGTGCCTGGAGTGTTGGTAGCGGGGATTACAATGAGCAGTTCTTC
clone size: .; D gene: TRBD1; V gene: TRBV29-1; J gene: TRBJ1-1; CDR3 protein: CSVEGTGLGRTEAFF; CDR3 DNA: TGCAGCGTTGAGGGGACAGGGTTGGGAAGAACTGAAGCTTTCTTT
clone size: .; D gene: TRBD2; V gene: TRBV2; J gene: TRBJ2-3; CDR3 protein: CASSPGTSGYTDTQYF; CDR3 DNA: TGTGCCAGCAGTCCCGGGACTAGCGGTTACACAGATACGCAGTATTTT
clone size: few; D gene: .; V gene: TRBV29-1; J gene: TRBJ1-6; CDR3 protein: CSVEDGTSLHF; CDR3 DNA: TGCAGCGTTGAAGACGGTACTTCCCTCCACTTT
clone size: .; D gene: .; V gene: TRBV27; J gene: TRBJ1-1; CDR3 protein: CASIPDVVEGRTEAFF; CDR3 DNA: TGTGCCAGCATCCCCGACGTGGTTGAGGGTCGTACTGAAGCTTTCTTT
clone size: once; D gene: TRBD1; V gene: TRBV25-1; J gene: TRBJ1-1; CDR3 protein: CASSDPGGGFAEAFF; CDR3 DNA: TGTGCCAGCAGTGATCCAGGGGGCGGTTTCGCTGAAGCTTTCTTT
clone size: many; D gene: .; V gene: TRBV18; J gene: TRBJ2-7; CDR3 protein: CASSTGLRSSYEQYF; CDR3 DNA: TGTGCCAGCTCAACGGGGCTCCGTAGCTCCTACGAGCAGTACTTC
clone size: few; D gene: .; V gene: TRBV4-1; J gene: TRBJ2-3; CDR3 protein: CASSQVQGSSDTQYF; CDR3 DNA: TGCGCCAGCAGCCAAGTACAGGGTAGCTCAGATACGCAGTATTTT
clone size: once; D gene: TRBD1; V gene: TRBV30; J gene: TRBJ1-1; CDR3 protein: CTWSSGTGVEAFF; CDR3 DNA: TGTACCTGGAGTTCCGGGACAGGGGTTGAAGCTTTCTTT
clone size: .; D gene: TRBD2; V gene: TRBV7-8; J gene: TRBJ2-7; CDR3 protein: CASSAGTSGGEAPLEQYF; CDR3 DNA: TGTGCCAGCAGCGCGGGGACTAGCGGGGGCGAGGCCCCCCTAGAGCAGTACTTC
clone size: many; D gene: .; V gene: TRBV28; J gene: TRBJ2-1; CDR3 protein: CASSLGFGASSSYNEQFF; CDR3 DNA: TGTGCCAGCAGTTTAGGGTTCGGGGCTTCGAGCTCCTACAATGAGCAGTTCTTC
clone size: few; D gene: TRBD1; V gene: TRBV6-5; J gene: TRBJ1-2; CDR3 protein: CASSYRQGYGYTF; CDR3 DNA: TGTGCCAGCAGTTACCGACAGGGTTATGGCTACACCTTC
clone size: once; D gene: .; V gene: TRBV6-5; J gene: TRBJ2-7; CDR3 protein: CASSYAGVDEQYF; CDR3 DNA: TGTGCCAGCAGTTACGCCGGGGTGGACGAGCAGTACTTC
clone size: .; D gene: .; V gene: TRBV7-6; J gene: TRBJ2-5; CDR3 protein: CASSLYKDQETQYF; CDR3 DNA: TGTGCCAGCAGCTTATACAAAGACCAAGAGACCCAGTACTTC
clone size: .; D gene: .; V gene: TRBV4-1; J gene: TRBJ1-5; CDR3 protein: CASSQGEGSVPGHQPQHF; CDR3 DNA: TGCGCCAGCAGCCAAGGTGAGGGGTCAGTCCCAGGCCATCAGCCCCAGCATTTT
clone size: .; D gene: .; V gene: TRBV7-9; J gene: TRBJ2-4; CDR3 protein: CASSSGRGAKNIQYF; CDR3 DNA: TGTGCCAGCAGCTCCGGACGGGGGGCCAAAAACATTCAGTACTTC
clone size: few; D gene: .; V gene: TRBV7-9; J gene: TRBJ2-5; CDR3 protein: CASSQETQYF; CDR3 DNA: TGTGCCAGCAGCCAAGAGACCCAGTACTTC